This is a list of T cell receptor beta chains from one sample in a study of control samples from healthy donors and cancer patients. Repertoires were generated with immunoSEQ multiplex PCR, while TCRdb's copy carries only in-frame clones and drops some. The data contain 90,000 to 100,000 clones, about nine tenths of them singletons. Material: blood. The source is a young woman in good health. The CDR3 runs from the conserved cysteine through the conserved F or W. D genes are given only for firm matches. Clone size is shown for a subset of rows, as once, few, many or a class of expanded clone.

TRBJ1-3 | 15 | TRBD1 | TRBV19 | NA | TGTGCCAGTAGGATTCAGGGGGCGCCCGGAAACACCATATATTTT | CASRIQGAPGNTIYF
TRBJ1-1 | 14 | NA | TRBV5-4 | NA | TGTGCCAGCAGCTCGACAGGTGAAGGGACTGAAGCTTTCTTT | CASSSTGEGTEAFF
TRBJ1-1 | 13 | NA | TRBV3-1/TRBV3-2 | NA | TGTGCCAGCAGCCAGATTTCGGGCACTGAAGCTTTCTTT | CASSQISGTEAFF
TRBJ2-3 | 10 | NA | TRBV2 | once | TGTGCCAGCAACCCCAATACGCAGTATTTT | CASNPNTQYF
TRBJ1-6 | 12 | NA | TRBV7-2 | NA | TGTGCCAGCAGCTTAGACGGTTCACCCCTCCACTTT | CASSLDGSPLHF
TRBJ2-7 | 11 | NA | TRBV29-1 | NA | TGCAGCGTTGCAGGGACCCACGAGCAGTACTTC | CSVAGTHEQYF
TRBJ1-1 | 15 | NA | TRBV7-9 | NA | TGTGCCAGCAGCCCCAGGGCGGAAGCTGAGTGGGAAGCTTTCTTT | CASSPRAEAEWEAFF
TRBJ1-4 | 13 | TRBD1 | TRBV5-1 | NA | TGCGCCAACCCGGGACAGGGGTATGAAAAACTGTTTTTT | CANPGQGYEKLFF
TRBJ1-2 | 14 | NA | TRBV5-6 | NA | TGTGCCAGCAGCCTCAGGGGATACGGCTATGGCTACACCTTC | CASSLRGYGYGYTF
TRBJ2-1 | 14 | NA | TRBV5-4 | NA | TGTGCCAGCAGCTTGACGGGGTCGAGGAATGAGCAGTTCTTC | CASSLTGSRNEQFF
TRBJ2-1 | 16 | NA | TRBV5-4 | NA | TGTGCCAGCAGCTTCCCCCCGAGAGGATCTGGGAATGAGCAGTTCTTC | CASSFPPRGSGNEQFF
TRBJ2-7 | 17 | NA | TRBV10-3 | NA | TGTGCCATCAGGGAAGGGAATAACAGAGGAGTCTCAGAAGAGCAGTACTTC | CAIREGNNRGVSEEQYF
TRBJ1-2 | 15 | TRBD1 | TRBV6-1 | NA | TGTGCCAGCAGTGAGGGACAGGGGGCCTTCTATGGCTACACCTTC | CASSEGQGAFYGYTF
TRBJ1-1 | 16 | NA | TRBV5-1 | NA | TGCGCCAGCAGCTTGATCCCGGGACAACTGAACACTGAAGCTTTCTTT | CASSLIPGQLNTEAFF
TRBJ2-5 | 16 | NA | TRBV5-1 | NA | TGCGCCAGCAGCTTGTTCGGCGGGGATAGGGTAGAGACCCAGTACTTC | CASSLFGGDRVETQYF
TRBJ1-3 | 15 | NA | TRBV5-6 | NA | TGTGCCAGCAGCAGAATTACAGTATCTGGAAACACCATATATTTT | CASSRITVSGNTIYF
TRBJ1-1 | 16 | NA | TRBV19 | NA | TGTGCCAGTAGTCCCCGGGACGTGATAGGGAACACTGAAGCTTTCTTT | CASSPRDVIGNTEAFF
TRBJ1-1 | 12 | NA | TRBV29-1 | NA | TGCAGCGTTTCCCCGGGTGGCACTGAAGCTTTCTTT | CSVSPGGTEAFF
TRBJ2-5 | 18 | TRBD2 | TRBV13 | once | TGTGCCAGCAGCCCGCCATTGACTAGCGGGGAACAACAAGAGACCCAGTACTTC | CASSPPLTSGEQQETQYF
TRBJ1-2 | 12 | NA | TRBV4-1 | NA | TGCGCCAGCAGCCAAGATGGGCAGGGCTACACCTTC | CASSQDGQGYTF
TRBJ1-4 | 18 | NA | TRBV24-1 | NA | TGTGCCACCAGTGCCATGAGGCAGGAAACACGACCTAATGAAAAACTGTTTTTT | CATSAMRQETRPNEKLFF
TRBJ1-6 | 17 | NA | TRBV19 | NA | TGTGCCAGTAGCCCTGGGACGGGGGCGTCCTATAATTCACCCCTCCACTTT | CASSPGTGASYNSPLHF
TRBJ2-7 | 12 | NA | TRBV11-2 | NA | TGTGCCAGCAGCCGGACATTAAGCGAGCAGTACTTC | CASSRTLSEQYF